These T cell receptor beta chains were read from a single sample in a study of radiation and T cells in renal cell carcinoma. Clones were read by immunoSEQ multiplex PCR, and TCRdb kept only the in-frame ones, dropping some. This sample has 40,000 to 50,000 clones, with roughly four fifths found just once. The sample in question was blood, obtained from a patient whose treatment included radiotherapy and nephrectomy. The receptors were gathered from a woman aged 65 to 85 with renal cell carcinoma. The conserved cysteine and the conserved F or W are not part of the CDR3 here. A D gene is named only where the DNA matches it firmly. Part of the rows lack a size; the others show once, few, many or a class for expanded clones.

len,d_gene,j_gene,abundance,v_gene,CDR3aa
10,NA,TRBJ2-3,NA,TRBV7-8,ASSVGTDTQY
10,NA,TRBJ2-7,NA,TRBV5-4,ASSRDGYEQY
15,TRBD2,TRBJ2-1,NA,TRBV10-1,ASSRLADLSSYNEQF
12,TRBD1,TRBJ1-2,NA,TRBV9,ASGRTGGFYGYT
13,NA,TRBJ1-1,NA,TRBV4-1,ASSQGRQRGTEAF
11,NA,TRBJ1-2,few,TRBV5-1,ASRLYGLTDYT
18,NA,TRBJ1-1,NA,TRBV21-1,ASSKRRYSRRILVNTEAF
12,TRBD1,TRBJ1-2,NA,TRBV5-4,ASSLVGTGIRYT
11,TRBD1,TRBJ2-7,NA,TRBV7-6,ASSLQGADEQY
12,NA,TRBJ1-5,NA,TRBV2,ASSELTLWQPQH
11,TRBD1,TRBJ1-1,NA,TRBV10-1,ASSESGRGTAF
12,NA,TRBJ2-2,NA,TRBV9,ASSVVLDTGELF
13,NA,TRBJ1-1,few,TRBV19,ASSIDGVMNTEAF
9,NA,TRBJ1-1,NA,TRBV6-1,ASSDLSEAF
12,NA,TRBJ1-1,few,TRBV5-1,ASSSSGTQLSAF
13,NA,TRBJ2-7,once,TRBV5-1,ASSLQGSGPYEQY
11,NA,TRBJ2-7,once,TRBV30,AWSRTASYEQY
14,TRBD1,TRBJ1-2,NA,TRBV7-2,ASSRRTGRANYGYT
11,TRBD1,TRBJ2-1,NA,TRBV2,ATRDRAYNEQF
13,TRBD2,TRBJ2-1,few,TRBV4-3,ASSQERSGIGEQF
12,NA,TRBJ2-3,NA,TRBV14,ASSPTTGADTQY
12,NA,TRBJ1-4,NA,TRBV6-6,ASSPRGHNEKLF
13,TRBD2,TRBJ2-5,NA,TRBV4-1,ASSQGSGDRETQY
11,TRBD1,TRBJ1-2,NA,TRBV19,ASSTTGGDGYT
13,TRBD2,TRBJ2-7,NA,TRBV6-1,ASSEAGGAYYEQY
12,NA,TRBJ1-6,NA,TRBV7-3,ASSLGAVNSPLH
15,NA,TRBJ2-2,NA,TRBV5-6,ASSFRRRGAVTGELF
18,TRBD1,TRBJ2-3,NA,TRBV23-1,ASSQPRLGTGDQDTDTQY
12,NA,TRBJ1-2,NA,TRBV10-2,ASSESTGDYGYT
14,NA,TRBJ2-5,NA,TRBV7-6,ASSLESGIFQETQY
13,NA,TRBJ2-1,NA,TRBV14,ASSQEVGGYNEQF
11,TRBD2,TRBJ2-7,NA,TRBV25-1,ASRSSGAYEQY
11,NA,TRBJ1-1,NA,TRBV30,AVAPRGIGEAF
11,NA,TRBJ1-1,NA,TRBV27,ASSLVMNTEAF
11,NA,TRBJ2-5,NA,TRBV7-8,ASSLGQGQTQY
12,NA,TRBJ1-4,NA,TRBV19,ASRDRSVNEKLF
12,NA,TRBJ2-2,NA,TRBV5-4,ASSLAGDTGELF
11,TRBD1,TRBJ2-7,NA,TRBV6-5,ASSYGTVTEQY
11,NA,TRBJ2-7,few,TRBV6-5,ASKGRSSYEQY
13,NA,TRBJ1-1,once,TRBV7-9,ASSLGGWGSSEAF
11,NA,TRBJ2-3,once,TRBV19,ASSIPGADTQY
15,TRBD1,TRBJ1-5,NA,TRBV28,ASSGQGATYSNQPQH
14,TRBD1,TRBJ1-2,NA,TRBV28,ASSSGEGAVTYGYT
14,TRBD2,TRBJ2-3,few,TRBV7-2,ASSSRAGGGTDTQY
14,TRBD2,TRBJ2-1,once,TRBV7-2,ASSLASGLAGEEQF
15,NA,TRBJ1-3,NA,TRBV4-2,ASSQGGSPRSGNTIY
9,NA,TRBJ2-7,NA,TRBV6-1,ASSENYEQY
16,TRBD1,TRBJ1-5,NA,TRBV2,ASSALPDRGYGNQPQH
13,NA,TRBJ2-5,NA,TRBV9,ASSVWGSSGETQY
10,NA,TRBJ2-7,NA,TRBV6-5,ASTTSSHEQY
11,NA,TRBJ2-7,NA,TRBV25-1,ASRVSGTYEQY
10,NA,TRBJ1-2,once,TRBV4-2,ASSQVTDGYT
13,NA,TRBJ2-1,NA,TRBV5-1,ASSYSGSSYNEQF